This T cell receptor (beta chain) stems from a study of glioma-infiltrating T cells. The study, taken as a whole, reports: Only very few CDR3 sequences appeared in both tissue and blood. Above-expected tissue-blood divergence occurred in all gliomas, most in low-grade ones.

CDR1 SGDLS and CDR2 YYNGEE come from the germline V gene. This CDR3 has 14 residues. Amplification of TCR alpha and beta CDR3 regions from RNA used iRepertoire nested multiplex PCR. For one-step reverse transcription and amplification, about 85-400 ng of tissue mRNA or PBMC total RNA was used. TCRdb re-derived calls from the multiplex PCR reads in MiXCR, one entry per CDR3 protein. Of approximately 190,000 distinct CDR3 sequences detected, over 25% appear once; the ten largest clones hold 20% to 25%. Concerning this clonotype: The antigen remains undetermined. One end of the junction does not line up with germline, which may come from a read error.

Material for sequencing was glioma tissue, nonneoplastic brain tissue, or PBMCs (not recorded which). The genes are TRBV9 and TRBJ2-7, with unresolved D. This TCR was sampled from a human donor with low-grade glioma or glioblastoma, undergoing nonglioma brain surgery, or in good health (not recorded which). This chain's CDR3 is CASSVGPGPYEQHF. The CDR3 DNA is TGTGCCAGCAGCGTAGGACCAGGCCCCTACGAGCAGCACTTC.